This T cell receptor beta chain was sequenced during a study of blood T cell repertoires in COVID-19. Trimming removed 0 bases from V and 5 bases from J; junction bases left unmatched: 3. Germline lookup yields CDR1 MGHRA and CDR2 YSYEKL. The CDR3 has 15 amino acids. Profiling relied on immunoSEQ multiplex PCR, and the TCRdb table lists in-frame clones only, not all of them. Here the sample spans about 220,000 clones, around 82% being singletons. The J gene is TRBJ1-4, the V gene TRBV4-1; 7 bases are a match to TRBD1. The source material was peripheral blood. The clonotype originates from an older woman with acute or convalescent COVID-19. This CDR3 is CASSQDGTDNEKLFF. As DNA, the CDR3 is TGCGCCAGCAGCCAAGACGGGACAGACAATGAAAAACTGTTTTTT.